This entry lists 16 T cell receptor beta chains sequenced from one sample in a study of memory B cells and T cells in multiple sclerosis. Their cognate antigens are unknown. Stimulus-free culture yielded autoproliferating CFSE-dim and non-proliferating CFSE-high T cells, each sequenced separately. Pooled replicate wells came from some 50 million CFSE-labeled PBMCs cultured 7 days without stimulus. Measured with immunoSEQ multiplex PCR; TCRdb has only the in-frame clones, and not every one. This table holds 30,000 to 40,000 clones, roughly 83% found once. Source material: PBMCs from blood kept in culture. These receptors were taken from a human donor with multiple sclerosis.

The chain links TRBV19 to TRBJ2-2; D gene uncertain. The V end was cut by 8 bases, the J end by 0 bases, with 10 bases between. The CDR3 contains 14 residues. The V gene's germline CDR1 is LNHDA and CDR2 SQIVND (reference sequence). CDR3 protein: CASSIHSNTGELFF. CDR3 bases: TGTGCCAGTTCGATCCACTCGAACACCGGGGAGCTGTTTTTT.

This clone came up once. The chain carries TRBV27 and TRBJ2-7; D remains unclear. V lost 4 bases and J lost 1, with 11 bases in between. Germline CDR1 MNHEY, CDR2 SMNVEV (reference sequence). There are 14 residues in the CDR3. For the CDR3, the DNA is TGTGCCAGCAGTTGGGGTAGGAGATCCTACGAGCAGTACTTC. Its protein is CASSWGRRSYEQYF.

The chain links TRBV7-6 to TRBJ2-1; the match to TRBD2 covers 10 bases. CDR3 length: 19 residues. CDR1 is SGHVS, CDR2 FNYEAQ, per germline. The trim removed 3 bases at V and 0 bases at J, leaving 11 bases unmatched. The CDR3 region has the DNA TGTGCCAGCAGCTTGCCAAGTAGCGGGAGGAAAATCTCCTACAATGAGCAGTTCTTC. Its translation: CASSLPSSGRKISYNEQFF.

The CDR3 region is CASSLGGADSNQPQHF. CDR3 coding DNA: TGTGCCAGCAGCTTAGGGGGGGCAGATAGCAATCAGCCCCAGCATTTT. This chain connects TRBV11-2 to TRBJ1-5, with D possibly TRBD1 on 6 matching bases. Trimming pared 1 base from V and 0 bases from J, leaving 10 bases between. CDR1 and CDR2 (germline): SGHAT, FQNNGV. The CDR3 is 16 residues long.

The chain has TRBV19 and TRBJ2-2; weak D call: TRBD1 (5 bases). V was shortened by 7 bases and J by 0 bases, with 12 bases between the two germline ends. This CDR3 comprises 15 residues. Germline CDR1 and CDR2: LNHDA and SQIVND (reference sequence). CDR3 residues: CASKGQYANTGELFF. DNA of the CDR3: TGTGCCAGTAAGGGGCAGTATGCGAACACCGGGGAGCTGTTTTTT.

V and J are TRBV5-1 and TRBJ2-7; TRBD1 might be the D (5 bases). CDR3 size: 14 residues. Germline CDR1 and CDR2: SGHRS and YFSETQ. Deletions cut 4 bases from V and 3 bases from J, with 14 bases between. The CDR3 loop reads CASSPFREVYEQYF. CDR3 sequence (DNA): TGCGCCAGCAGCCCGTTCAGGGAAGTCTACGAGCAGTACTTC.

The rearrangement uses TRBV6-1 and TRBJ2-7; 8 bases fit TRBD2. Per the germline V gene, CDR1 is MNHNS and CDR2 is SASEGT. The CDR3 is made up of 14 amino acids. V trimming: 6 bases; J trimming: 7 bases; junction bases outside the gene matches: 11. CDR3 protein: CASSGGGLAGEQYF. The CDR3 nucleotides are TGTGCCAGCAGCGGGGGGGGTCTGGCGGGGGAGCAGTACTTC.

V gene TRBV7-2 combines with J gene TRBJ1-1; TRBD1 might be the D (5 bases). V was shortened by 5 bases and J by 1 base, with 8 bases between the two germline ends. Germline CDR1 SGHTA, CDR2 FQGNSA. The CDR3 contains 13 residues. This CDR3 is CASSQQANTEAFF. For the CDR3, the DNA is TGTGCCAGCAGCCAACAGGCGAACACTGAAGCTTTCTTT.

The count of this clone is one. The chain carries TRBV7-3 and TRBJ1-1, with D perhaps TRBD1 (6 bases). CDR3 size: 12 residues. Germline lookup yields CDR1 SGHTA and CDR2 FQGTGA. V was pared by 4 bases and J by 9 bases, with 12 bases between. This chain's CDR3 is CASSSGQSQAFF. DNA of the CDR3: TGTGCCAGCAGCTCCGGACAGAGTCAAGCTTTCTTT.

The chain joins TRBV2 to TRBJ1-2; TRBD1 matches at 8 bases. Germline assignment: CDR1 SNHLY and CDR2 FYNNEI. V trimming: 4 bases; J trimming: 5 bases; junction bases outside the gene matches: 6. The CDR3 contains 14 residues. CDR3 in DNA: TGTGCCAGCAGTGTTGACAGGGGCGCATATGGCTACACCTTC. Translation: CASSVDRGAYGYTF.

The chain employs TRBV4-2 and TRBJ2-2; D unclear. The germline V gene encodes CDR1 LGHNA and CDR2 YNFKEQ. This CDR3 region has 13 residues. V shed 0 bases and J shed 8 bases, with 7 bases lying between them. The CDR3 reads CASSQDHGGELFF. As DNA, the CDR3 is TGTGCCAGCAGCCAAGACCACGGAGGGGAGCTGTTTTTT.

The gene calls are TRBV5-1 and TRBJ2-1, with D perhaps TRBD2 (6 bases). CDR3 length: 16 amino acids. Trimming left V 1 base short and J 1 base short, with 12 bases between. Germline lookup yields CDR1 SGHRS and CDR2 YFSETQ. The CDR3, as DNA: TGCGCCAGCAGCTTGTCGACCGGGAGTTCCTACAATGAGCAGTTCTTC. Its translation: CASSLSTGSSYNEQFF.

V gene TRBV5-4 combines with J gene TRBJ2-1; D is perhaps TRBD2 (6 bases). The germline V gene has CDR1 SGHNT and CDR2 YYREEE (reference sequence). There are 15 residues in the CDR3. The V and J ends lost 3 bases and 4 bases respectively, with 14 bases between them. This CDR3 reads CASSYLKRAYNEQFF. Here the CDR3 DNA reads TGTGCCAGCAGCTACCTGAAGCGGGCATACAATGAGCAGTTCTTC. Full variable domain (remainder filled in from reference TRBV5-4 and TRBJ2-1): ETGVTQSPTHLIKTRGQQVTLRCSSQSGHNTVSWYQQALGQGPQFIFQYYREEENGRGNFPPRFSGLQFPNYSSELNVNALELDDSALYLCASSYLKRAYNEQFFGPGTRLTVL.

This rearrangement joins TRBV28 to TRBJ1-3, with TRBD1 matching 8 bases. The V gene end was trimmed by 3 bases and the J gene end by 1 base; junction bases not matched to a gene: 5. Germline V lookup: CDR1 MDHEN, CDR2 SYDVKM. This CDR3 is 16 amino acids long. The CDR3 loop is CASSFGQGGSGNTIYF. CDR3 nucleotides: TGTGCCAGCAGTTTCGGACAGGGAGGATCTGGAAACACCATATATTTT. The complete variable domain, with remaining parts taken from reference TRBV28 and TRBJ1-3, reads DVKVTQSSRYLVKRTGEKVFLECVQDMDHENMFWYRQDPGLGLRLIYFSYDVKMKEKGDIPEGYSVSREKKERFSLILESASTNQTSMYLCASSFGQGGSGNTIYFGEGSWLTVV.

V is TRBV6-1 and J is TRBJ1-5; 9 bases match TRBD1. The CDR3 has 15 residues. The V gene's germline CDR1 is MNHNS and CDR2 SASEGT. Trimming at V came to 6 bases and at J to 6 bases, leaving 9 bases not matched to a gene. Here the CDR3 reads CASRKLDRGGQPQHF. The CDR3 region has the DNA TGTGCCAGCAGGAAACTCGACAGGGGGGGTCAGCCCCAGCATTTT.

About this clone: One end of the junction fails to match germline, which may point to a read error. The chain is built from TRBV5-1 and TRBJ1-3, with D possibly matching TRBD1 (6 bases). CDR1 SGHRS and CDR2 YFSETQ come from the germline V gene. This CDR3 is 16 amino acids long. The CDR3 nucleotides are TGCGCCGGCAGCCCGGGACACCTAGGCTCTGGAAACACCATATATTTT. Protein product: CAGSPGHLGSGNTIYF. Looking up the rest from reference TRBV5-1 and TRBJ1-3 gives the full variable domain: KAGVTQTPRYLIKTRGQQVTLSCSPISGHRSVSWYQQTPGQGLQFLFEYFSETQRNKGNFPGRFSGRQFSNSRSEMNVSTLELGDSALYLCAGSPGHLGSGNTIYFGEGSWLTVV.